The T cell receptor beta chain described here comes from a study of blood T cell repertoires in COVID-19. Overall study: Acute-phase and convalescent COVID-19 samples originated in the United States, Italy and Spain.

Germline V gives CDR1 LNHDA, CDR2 SQIVND (reference sequence). J was trimmed by 7 bases and V by 4 bases; bases with no gene match: 12. This CDR3 comprises 16 residues. Clones were read by immunoSEQ multiplex PCR, and TCRdb kept only the in-frame ones, dropping some. The sample includes under 130,000 clones, about 85% of them seen just once. Material: peripheral blood. V is TRBV19 and J is TRBJ2-1; TRBD2 matches at 8 bases. This TCR was sampled from a man aged 50 or older in a cohort sampled during active COVID-19. The CDR3 region is CASSTTPGTRRNEQFF. DNA for the CDR3: TGTGCCAGTAGTACTACTCCCGGGACTAGGAGGAATGAGCAGTTCTTC. Together with reference TRBV19 and TRBJ2-1, the CDR3 gives the full variable domain: DGGITQSPKYLFRKEGQNVTLSCEQNLNHDAMYWYRQDPGQGLRLIYYSQIVNDFQKGDIAEGYSVSREKKESFPLTVTSAQKNPTAFYLCASSTTPGTRRNEQFFGPGTRLTVL.